These 30 T cell receptor beta chains were sequenced from one sample in a study of cytomegalovirus exposure and HLA in healthy donors. Primers: 60 Vbeta forward and 13 Jbeta reverse. Sequencing was performed with immunoSEQ multiplex PCR; in TCRdb, only in-frame clones are kept and a portion is missing. This sample has about 120,000 clones, with approximately 80% found just once. The specimen was PBMCs. These receptors came from a man in his late teens or twenties in good health and CMV-seronegative.

The chain employs TRBV9 and TRBJ2-1, with D possibly matching TRBD2 (6 bases). The germline gives CDR1 SGDLS, CDR2 YYNGEE. The CDR3 extends over 14 amino acids. Trimming stripped 8 bases from V and 0 bases from J, with 12 bases between. DNA for the CDR3: TGTGCCAGTTGCCCGGGGGACTCCTACAATGAGCAGTTCTTC. Translating it yields CASCPGDSYNEQFF.

The chain couples TRBV10-3 to TRBJ1-6; D perhaps matches TRBD1 (5 bases). CDR3 size: 15 residues. Germline CDR1 is ENHRY and CDR2 is SYGVKD. V was clipped by 5 bases and J by 7 bases, with 15 bases between them. CDR3 loop: CAISITGNFNSPLHF. The DNA for the CDR3 is TGTGCCATCAGTATCACAGGAAACTTCAATTCACCCCTCCACTTT.

V gene TRBV19 combines with J gene TRBJ2-7; 10 nucleotides line up with TRBD2. This CDR3 region has 15 residues. The trim removed 5 bases at V and 3 bases at J, leaving 7 bases unmatched. Looked up from germline, CDR1 is LNHDA and CDR2 is SQIVND (reference sequence). CDR3 nucleotides: TGTGCCAGTAGTGACCCTAGCGGGGGTTACTACGAGCAGTACTTC. This gives the protein CASSDPSGGYYEQYF.

This rearrangement joins TRBV28 to TRBJ2-4, with TRBD2 matching over 10 bases. CDR3 length: 15 amino acids. Trimming took 6 bases from V and 12 from J; bases not matched to a gene: 14. Germline V CDR1 and CDR2: MDHEN, SYDVKM. The chain's CDR3 is CASSPAKAGGITQYF. The CDR3 coding sequence is TGTGCCAGCAGCCCCGCGAAAGCGGGGGGGATCACTCAGTACTTC.

This rearrangement joins TRBV5-1 to TRBJ2-5, with D possibly TRBD1 on 6 matching bases. The closer fit of TRBJ2-7 to the DNA end suggests the J call may be wrong. Germline CDR1 is SGHRS and CDR2 is YFSETQ. The CDR3 is made up of 15 amino acids. CDR3 nucleotides: TGCGCCAGCAGCTCCAAAGGGGGAATCATCAACGAGCAGTACTTC. Its protein product is CASSSKGGIINEQYF.

This clone was seen just once. The genes are TRBV27 and TRBJ2-5, with TRBD1 matching over 9 bases. This CDR3 comprises 14 residues. Germline V gene data show CDR1 as MNHEY and CDR2 as SMNVEV (reference sequence). The junction had 2 bases not matched to a gene; V was cut back by 4 bases and J by 2 bases. The CDR3 coding sequence is TGTGCCAGCAGTTACAGGGGGCGGCAAGAGACCCAGTACTTC. It specifies CASSYRGRQETQYF.

This rearrangement joins TRBV19 to TRBJ2-1; D is ambiguous. Germline lookup yields CDR1 LNHDA and CDR2 SQIVND (reference sequence). CDR3 length: 13 amino acids. V was clipped by 5 bases and J by 7 bases, with 12 bases between them. The CDR3 coding sequence is TGTGCCAGTAGTCCGGAGTATAGGAATGAGCAGTTCTTC. Amino acids: CASSPEYRNEQFF.

The chain employs TRBV7-9 and TRBJ1-1, with unresolved D. The CDR3 totals 11 residues. V was shortened by 7 bases and J by 4 bases, with 7 bases between the two germline ends. The germline V gene encodes CDR1 SEHNR and CDR2 FQNEAQ (reference sequence). The CDR3 loop is CASTGGTEAFF. The CDR3 region has the DNA TGTGCCAGCACCGGCGGCACTGAAGCTTTCTTT.

This chain connects TRBV5-6 to TRBJ1-2, with D uncertain. V lost 4 bases to trimming and J lost 6 bases, with 13 bases between them. The germline V gene has CDR1 SGHDT and CDR2 YYEEEE. This CDR3 contains 13 residues. CDR3 coding DNA: TGTGCCAGCAGCCCTTACCGACTCGATGGCTACACCTTC. Its translation: CASSPYRLDGYTF.

This chain joins TRBV2 and TRBJ1-3; D perhaps matches TRBD1 (6 bases). The CDR3 covers 14 residues. Germline V gene sequence: CDR1 SNHLY, CDR2 FYNNEI. Between the trimmed V and J ends, which lost 6 bases and 3 bases, there was a span of 12 bases. The CDR3 nucleotides are TGTGCCAGCAGGGTACAGGGCCATGGAAACACCATATATTTT. Protein sequence: CASRVQGHGNTIYF.

This clone was observed a handful of times. This chain connects TRBV14 to TRBJ1-3, with D perhaps TRBD1 (6 bases). This CDR3 region has 14 residues. Germline V gene sequence: CDR1 SGHDN, CDR2 FVKESK. The V end lost 1 base, the J end lost 2 bases, and 6 bases lay between the germline ends. This chain's CDR3 is CASSQAGAGNTIYF. In DNA, the CDR3 is TGTGCCAGCAGCCAAGCAGGGGCTGGAAACACCATATATTTT.

This chain links TRBV7-3 with TRBJ2-1, with D perhaps TRBD1 (5 bases). The CDR3 sequence is 17 residues long. Germline CDR1 SGHTA, CDR2 FQGTGA. V was clipped by 2 bases and J by 0 bases, with 14 bases between them. The CDR3: CASSLGADPSSYNEQFF. For the CDR3, the DNA is TGTGCCAGCAGCTTAGGGGCGGATCCGAGCTCCTACAATGAGCAGTTCTTC.

The chain links TRBV2 to TRBJ1-1; D is possibly TRBD1 (5 bases). There are 13 residues in the CDR3. V was clipped by 7 bases and J by 1 base, with 10 bases between them. The germline gives CDR1 SNHLY, CDR2 FYNNEI. CDR3 amino acids: CASTVDRNTEAFF. DNA of the CDR3: TGTGCCAGCACCGTAGACAGGAACACTGAAGCTTTCTTT.

This chain links TRBV7-2 with TRBJ1-2; TRBD1 matches 8 bases. The V segment lost 1 base and the J segment 9 bases; nucleotides outside the gene matches: 13. Germline V gives CDR1 SGHTA, CDR2 FQGNSA. There are 16 residues in the CDR3. Here the CDR3 DNA reads TGTGCCAGCAGCTTAGGCGGGACAGGTGGGCCCGGGAGCTACACCTTC. Translating it yields CASSLGGTGGPGSYTF.

The chain couples TRBV18 to TRBJ2-7, with D possibly TRBD1 on 5 matching bases. The CDR3 loop spans 15 amino acids. Trimming took off 2 bases at V and 3 bases at J, with 14 bases between the two ends. Per germline, CDR1 KGHSH and CDR2 LQKENI. Written as DNA, the CDR3 is TGTGCCAGCTCACCAGGGGCCACGCAGAACTACGAGCAGTACTTC. Translating it yields CASSPGATQNYEQYF.

This clone was counted between two and nine times. The chain couples TRBV19 to TRBJ1-4; unclear D gene. Germline V lookup: CDR1 LNHDA, CDR2 SQIVND (reference sequence). Trimming removed 2 bases at V and 8 bases at J, with 12 bases between. This CDR3 has 14 residues. CDR3 in amino acids: CASSIMSTEEKLFF. CDR3 DNA sequence: TGTGCCAGTAGTATAATGTCGACTGAGGAAAAACTGTTTTTT.

The chain links TRBV29-1 to TRBJ1-2; possible D gene TRBD1, 6 bases. The ends were cut back, 6 bases at V and 4 bases at J, with 9 bases in the middle. Germline V gene sequence: CDR1 SQVTM, CDR2 ANQGSEA. The CDR3 is 11 residues long. The CDR3 DNA sequence: TGCAGCGTCGGACAGACCTATGGCTACACCTTC. Its protein product is CSVGQTYGYTF.

The J gene is TRBJ1-1, the V gene TRBV7-9; D is possibly TRBD1 (6 bases). The V end lost 6 bases, the J end lost 8 bases, and 16 bases lay between the germline ends. Germline CDR1 and CDR2: SEHNR and FQNEAQ (reference sequence). This CDR3 region has 13 residues. CDR3 sequence: CASREWGGAEAFF. The CDR3 coding sequence is TGTGCCAGCAGAGAGTGGGGGGGCGCGGAAGCTTTCTTT.

The J gene is TRBJ2-3, the V gene TRBV6-5; 9 nucleotides align to TRBD1. The germline CDR1 and CDR2 sequences are MNHEY and SVGAGI. Germline trimming cut 4 bases from V and 4 bases from J; bases unmatched to any gene: 9. This CDR3 region has 16 residues. CDR3 sequence: CASSSSGQGIPDTQYF. The CDR3 coding sequence is TGTGCCAGCAGTTCCTCGGGACAGGGTATCCCAGATACGCAGTATTTT.

The genes are TRBV15 and TRBJ1-4; no firm D call. Trimming stripped 3 bases from V and 7 bases from J, with 9 bases between. This CDR3 comprises 13 residues. Per the germline V gene, CDR1 is LNHNV and CDR2 is YYDKDF (reference sequence). The CDR3 spells CATSRTPSEKLFF. In DNA form, the CDR3 reads TGTGCCACCAGCAGGACACCGTCTGAAAAACTGTTTTTT.

The CDR3 is CASSQDHDRGRGNEQFF. In DNA form, the CDR3 reads TGCGCCAGCAGCCAAGATCATGACAGGGGCAGAGGCAATGAGCAGTTCTTC. The J gene is TRBJ2-1, the V gene TRBV4-1; 8 nucleotides line up with TRBD1. Germline V CDR1 and CDR2: MGHRA, YSYEKL. The CDR3 spans 17 residues. With 0 bases clipped from V and 6 bases from J, the junction kept 10 bases outside the gene matches.

This clone is a singleton in its sample. V usage is TRBV9 and J usage is TRBJ1-1; D is perhaps TRBD1 (6 bases). CDR3 length: 15 residues. Germline values: CDR1 SGDLS, CDR2 YYNGEE. The ends were cut back, 0 bases at V and 5 bases at J, with 14 bases in the middle. The CDR3 loop is CASSVDHRVYTEAFF. Here the CDR3 DNA reads TGTGCCAGCAGCGTAGACCACAGGGTGTATACTGAAGCTTTCTTT.

V is TRBV6-5 and J is TRBJ2-7; 9 bases match TRBD1. Trimming removed 3 bases from V and 6 bases from J; junction bases left unmatched: 3. The V gene's germline CDR1 is MNHEY and CDR2 SVGAGI. The CDR3 is 13 amino acids. In DNA, the CDR3 is TGTGCCAGCAGTTATGGGACAGGGCTCGAGCAGTACTTC. It is translated as CASSYGTGLEQYF.

This chain connects TRBV5-1 to TRBJ1-1; no definite D call. V lost 3 bases and J 2 bases, leaving 14 bases between the germline ends. The germline V gene encodes CDR1 SGHRS and CDR2 YFSETQ. The CDR3 totals 15 residues. Written as DNA, the CDR3 is TGCGCCAGCAGCTACGGTCTTGCGGTTAACACTGAAGCTTTCTTT. Translating it yields CASSYGLAVNTEAFF.

The chain uses TRBV7-2 and TRBJ1-1, with D perhaps TRBD1 (6 bases). The CDR3 has 16 amino acids. The germline V gene encodes CDR1 SGHTA and CDR2 FQGNSA. V was shortened by 4 bases and J by 1 base, with 16 bases between the two germline ends. The CDR3 loop reads CASSSHIKTGNTEAFF. CDR3 bases: TGTGCCAGCAGCTCCCACATCAAGACAGGGAACACTGAAGCTTTCTTT.

A single count supports this clone. As DNA, the CDR3 is TGTGCCAGCAGCCCAGGGGGCGCTGGGGCCAACGTCCTGACTTTC. Its translation is CASSPGGAGANVLTF. The chain carries TRBV11-2 and TRBJ2-6; TRBD1 agrees at 8 bases. The length of the CDR3 is 15 residues. Trimming cost V 5 bases and J 2 bases; bases outside gene matches: 2. In germline, CDR1 is SGHAT, CDR2 FQNNGV.

The chain combines TRBV11-2 with TRBJ2-1; 10 bases map to TRBD2. Germline loops: CDR1 SGHAT, CDR2 FQNNGV. This CDR3 spans 15 amino acids. Germline trimming cut 0 bases from V and 5 bases from J; bases unmatched to any gene: 1. CDR3 coding DNA: TGTGCCAGCAGCTTAGAACTAGCGGGGAACAATGAGCAGTTCTTC. Translated, it gives CASSLELAGNNEQFF.

The chain couples TRBV7-6 to TRBJ1-1, with unresolved D. The germline V gene has CDR1 SGHVS and CDR2 FNYEAQ. The CDR3 consists of 16 residues. V gave up 5 bases and J gave up 1 base, with 17 bases separating them. The CDR3: CASSPSPLRRNTEAFF. CDR3 nucleotides: TGTGCCAGCAGCCCCTCGCCCCTGCGAAGGAACACTGAAGCTTTCTTT.

The chain uses TRBV28 and TRBJ1-1, with a possible D match to TRBD1 (6 bases). The germline gives CDR1 MDHEN, CDR2 SYDVKM. The CDR3 contains 15 residues. Between the trimmed V and J ends, which lost 7 bases and 0 bases, there was a span of 15 bases. The CDR3 nucleotides are TGTGCCAGCACCGCATGGACAGCAGTGAACACTGAAGCTTTCTTT. This codes for CASTAWTAVNTEAFF. Full variable domain (remainder filled in from reference TRBV28 and TRBJ1-1): DVKVTQSSRYLVKRTGEKVFLECVQDMDHENMFWYRQDPGLGLRLIYFSYDVKMKEKGDIPEGYSVSREKKERFSLILESASTNQTSMYLCASTAWTAVNTEAFFGQGTRLTVV.

CDR3 DNA: TGTGCCAGCTCAGCCTCTAGAGGGACACGGAACACTGAAGCTTTCTTT. This gives the protein CASSASRGTRNTEAFF. The genes are TRBV18 and TRBJ1-1; weak D call: TRBD1 (6 bases). The V end lost 5 bases, the J end lost 1 base, and 17 bases lay between the germline ends. Germline V gene sequence: CDR1 KGHSH, CDR2 LQKENI. The CDR3 spans 16 residues. Based on the CDR3 plus reference TRBV18 and TRBJ1-1, the full variable domain is NAGVMQNPRHLVRRRGQEARLRCSPMKGHSHVYWYRQLPEEGLKFMVYLQKENIIDESGMPKERFSAEFPKEGPSILRIQQVVRGDSAAYFCASSASRGTRNTEAFFGQGTRLTVV.